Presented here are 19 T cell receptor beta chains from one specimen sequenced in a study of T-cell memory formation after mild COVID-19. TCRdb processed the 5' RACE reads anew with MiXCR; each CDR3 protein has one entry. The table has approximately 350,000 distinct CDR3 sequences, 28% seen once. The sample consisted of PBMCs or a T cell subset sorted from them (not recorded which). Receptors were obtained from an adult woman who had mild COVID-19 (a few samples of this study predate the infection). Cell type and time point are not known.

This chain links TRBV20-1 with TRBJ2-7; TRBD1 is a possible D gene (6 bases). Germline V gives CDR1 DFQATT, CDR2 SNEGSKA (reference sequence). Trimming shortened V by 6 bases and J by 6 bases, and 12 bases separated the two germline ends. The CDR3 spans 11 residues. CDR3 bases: TGCAGTGCGCAGGGACACCGCGAGCAGTACTTC. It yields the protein CSAQGHREQYF.

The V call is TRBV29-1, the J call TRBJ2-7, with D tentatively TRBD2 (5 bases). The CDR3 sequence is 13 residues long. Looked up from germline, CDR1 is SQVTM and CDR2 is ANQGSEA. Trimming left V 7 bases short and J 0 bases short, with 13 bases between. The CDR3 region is CSALTAVSYEQYF. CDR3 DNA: TGCAGCGCCCTAACAGCGGTCTCCTACGAGCAGTACTTC.

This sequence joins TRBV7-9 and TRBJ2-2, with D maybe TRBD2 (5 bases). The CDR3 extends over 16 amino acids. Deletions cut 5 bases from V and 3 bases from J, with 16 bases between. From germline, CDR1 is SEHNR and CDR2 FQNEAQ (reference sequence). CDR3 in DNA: TGTGCCAGCAGCCACTGGGCGGGCAGCTACACCGGGGAGCTGTTTTTT. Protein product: CASSHWAGSYTGELFF.

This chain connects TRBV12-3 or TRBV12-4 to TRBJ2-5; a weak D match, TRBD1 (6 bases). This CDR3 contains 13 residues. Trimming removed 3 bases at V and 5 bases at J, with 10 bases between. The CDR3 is CASSFYRAETQYF. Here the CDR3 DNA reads TGTGCCAGCAGTTTTTACAGGGCGGAGACCCAGTACTTC.

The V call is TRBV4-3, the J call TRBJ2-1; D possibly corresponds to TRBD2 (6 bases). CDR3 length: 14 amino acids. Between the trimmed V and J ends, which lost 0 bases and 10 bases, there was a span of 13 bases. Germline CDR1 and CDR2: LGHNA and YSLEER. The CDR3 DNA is TGCGCCAGCAGCCAAGAGTTCTCCGGGAGCGAGCAGTTCTTC. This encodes CASSQEFSGSEQFF.

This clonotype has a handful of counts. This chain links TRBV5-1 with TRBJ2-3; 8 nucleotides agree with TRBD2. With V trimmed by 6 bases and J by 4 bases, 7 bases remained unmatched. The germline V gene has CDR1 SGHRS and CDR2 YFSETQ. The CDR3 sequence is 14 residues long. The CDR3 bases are TGCGCCAGCAAGGCGGGAGGCTCCGCAGATACGCAGTATTTT. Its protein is CASKAGGSADTQYF.

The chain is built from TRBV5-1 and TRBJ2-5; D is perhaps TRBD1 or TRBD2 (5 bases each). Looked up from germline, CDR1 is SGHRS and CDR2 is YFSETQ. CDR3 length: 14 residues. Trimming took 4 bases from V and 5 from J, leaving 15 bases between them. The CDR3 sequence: CASSGGRGGETQYF. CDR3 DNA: TGCGCCAGCAGCGGGGGAAGGGGTGGCGAGACCCAGTACTTC.

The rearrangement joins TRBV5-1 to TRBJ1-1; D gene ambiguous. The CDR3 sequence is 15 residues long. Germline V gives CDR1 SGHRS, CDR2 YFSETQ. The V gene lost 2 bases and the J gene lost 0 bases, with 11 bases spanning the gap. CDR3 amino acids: CASSFETFMNTEAFF. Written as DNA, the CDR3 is TGCGCCAGCAGCTTCGAGACTTTTATGAACACTGAAGCTTTCTTT.

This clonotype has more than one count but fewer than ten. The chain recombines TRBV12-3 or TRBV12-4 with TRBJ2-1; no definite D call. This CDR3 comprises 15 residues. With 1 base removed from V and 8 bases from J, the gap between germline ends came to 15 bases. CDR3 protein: CASSLVSSLGYEQFF. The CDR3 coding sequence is TGTGCCAGCAGTTTAGTCTCCAGCCTCGGCTATGAGCAGTTCTTC.

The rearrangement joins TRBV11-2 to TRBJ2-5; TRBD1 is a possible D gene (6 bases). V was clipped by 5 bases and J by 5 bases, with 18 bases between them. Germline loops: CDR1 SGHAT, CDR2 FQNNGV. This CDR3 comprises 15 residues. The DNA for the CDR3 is TGTGCCAGCAGCCCGGGGACATCTGAGGGGGAGACCCAGTACTTC. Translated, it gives CASSPGTSEGETQYF.

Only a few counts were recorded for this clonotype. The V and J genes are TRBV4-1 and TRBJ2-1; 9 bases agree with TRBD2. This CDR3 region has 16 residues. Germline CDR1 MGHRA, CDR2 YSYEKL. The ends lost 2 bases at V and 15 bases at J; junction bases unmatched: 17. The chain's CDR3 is CASSQRSIPGLAFPFF. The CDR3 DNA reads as TGCGCCAGCAGCCAAAGGAGCATTCCGGGACTAGCTTTTCCGTTCTTC.

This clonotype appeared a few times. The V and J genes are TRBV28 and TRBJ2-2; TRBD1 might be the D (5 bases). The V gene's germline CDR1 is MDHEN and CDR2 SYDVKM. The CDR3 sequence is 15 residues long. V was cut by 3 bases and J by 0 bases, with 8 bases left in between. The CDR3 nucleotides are TGTGCCAGCAGTTTGCCAGGGACGAACACCGGGGAGCTGTTTTTT. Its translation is CASSLPGTNTGELFF.

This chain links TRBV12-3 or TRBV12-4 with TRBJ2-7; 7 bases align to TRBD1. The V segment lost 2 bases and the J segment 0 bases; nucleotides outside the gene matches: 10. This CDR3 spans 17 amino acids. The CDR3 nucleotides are TGTGCCAGCAGTTTATCCTTACTCCGGGACAGCTCCTACGAGCAGTACTTC. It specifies CASSLSLLRDSSYEQYF.

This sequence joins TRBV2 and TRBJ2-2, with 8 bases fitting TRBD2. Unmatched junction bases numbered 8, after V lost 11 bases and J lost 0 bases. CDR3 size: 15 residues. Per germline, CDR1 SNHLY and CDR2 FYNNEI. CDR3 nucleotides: TGTGCCGGGAGTTCCGGGGGGGCGAACACCGGGGAGCTGTTTTTT. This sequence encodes CAGSSGGANTGELFF.

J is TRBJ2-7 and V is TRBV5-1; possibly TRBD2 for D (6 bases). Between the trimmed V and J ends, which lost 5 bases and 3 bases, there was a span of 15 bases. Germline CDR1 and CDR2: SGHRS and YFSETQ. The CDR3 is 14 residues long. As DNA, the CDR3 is TGCGCCAGCAGGGAGGGGTCATCTGACTACGAGCAGTACTTC. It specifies CASREGSSDYEQYF.

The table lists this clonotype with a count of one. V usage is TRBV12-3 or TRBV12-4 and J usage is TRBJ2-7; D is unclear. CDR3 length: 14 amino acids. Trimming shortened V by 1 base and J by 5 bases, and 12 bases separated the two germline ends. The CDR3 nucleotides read TGTGCCAGCAGTTTAGGGGTCGGCCCGAACGAGCAGTACTTC. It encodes CASSLGVGPNEQYF.

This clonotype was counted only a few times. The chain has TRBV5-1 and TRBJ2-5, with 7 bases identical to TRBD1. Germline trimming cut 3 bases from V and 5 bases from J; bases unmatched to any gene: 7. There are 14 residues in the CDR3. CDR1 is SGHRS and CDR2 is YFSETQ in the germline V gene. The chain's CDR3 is CASSYPGGIETQYF. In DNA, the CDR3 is TGCGCCAGCAGCTACCCAGGGGGTATCGAGACCCAGTACTTC.

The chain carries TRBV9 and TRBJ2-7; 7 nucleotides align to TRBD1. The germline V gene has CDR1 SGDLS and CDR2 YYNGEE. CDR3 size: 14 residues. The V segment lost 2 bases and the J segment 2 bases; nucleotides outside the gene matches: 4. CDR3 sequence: CASSVGTDPYEQYF. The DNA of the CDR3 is TGTGCCAGCAGCGTCGGGACAGACCCCTACGAGCAGTACTTC.

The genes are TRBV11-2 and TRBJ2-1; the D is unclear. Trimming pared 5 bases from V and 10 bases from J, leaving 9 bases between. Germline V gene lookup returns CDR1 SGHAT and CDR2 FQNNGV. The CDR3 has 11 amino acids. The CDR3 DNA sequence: TGTGCCAGCAGCACTGGAATAGAGCAGTTCTTC. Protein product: CASSTGIEQFF.